The T cell receptor beta chain under discussion was sequenced for a study of response to subunit inactivated influenza vaccine. The table lists this clonotype with a few counts. The CDR3 length is 14 residues. Deletions cut 5 bases from V and 2 bases from J, with 13 bases between. Germline V gives CDR1 SGHTA, CDR2 FQGNSA. TCRdb ran MiXCR on the RT-PCR reads and lists one entry per CDR3 protein. The sample shows around 760,000 distinct CDR3 sequences, approximately 13% of them seen only once. The chain links TRBV7-2 to TRBJ2-7, with D perhaps TRBD2 (5 bases). This receptor was identified in a man aged 50-60 years who received an inactivated influenza vaccine. Sequenced here: PBMCs from blood, sampled 14 to 15 days before vaccination. The CDR3 coding sequence is TGTGCCAGCAGCCTACTCCCGGGGACCTACGAGCAGTACTTC. Amino acid sequence: CASSLLPGTYEQYF.